This T cell receptor (beta chain) was recovered during a study of T cells in Graves' hyperthyroidism and ophthalmopathy. The study, taken as a whole, reports: Peripheral blood also featured most of the thyroid clonotypes expanded above 0.001.

Details on this clonotype: What it binds is unknown.

Amplification of TCR beta CDR3 regions was performed using RNA transcripts as template. A set of HTBI primers served as the primers for a first-round RT-PCR of the TCR CDR3. Using its own MiXCR run on the multiplex PCR reads, TCRdb lists one record per CDR3 protein. The sample lists about 570,000 distinct CDR3 sequences, around 15% occurring once. CDR1 WNHNN and CDR2 SYGVQD come from the germline V gene (reference sequence). CDR3 length equals 13 residues. Trimming left V 0 bases short and J 12 bases short, with 9 bases between. The sample taken for sequencing was blood. The rearrangement links TRBV10-1 to TRBJ1-6; D not certain. This clonotype was obtained from a woman in her thirties or forties with Graves' hyperthyroidism. In DNA form, the CDR3 reads TGCGCCAGCAGTGAGTCGATGCGGGGACCCCTCCACTTT. Translated: CASSESMRGPLHF.